The rows below give T cell receptor beta chains drawn from one sample of a study of shared clonotypes between healthy human individuals. Profiling relied on immunoSEQ multiplex PCR, and the TCRdb table lists in-frame clones only, not all of them. The data hold 1.4 million or so clones, with less than 99% observed a single time. Material for sequencing was naive CD4+ T cells sorted from blood. The receptors come from a man aged 30 to 45 in good health. CDR3s include the opening cysteine and the closing phenylalanine or tryptophan. A D gene is named only where the DNA matches it firmly.

CDR3: CASSVGLAGLPALNEQYF
DNA: TGTGCCAGCAGCGTAGGGCTAGCGGGTCTGCCTGCGTTGAACGAGCAGTACTTC
D: TRBD2
V: TRBV9
J: TRBJ2-7

CDR3: CSVGQGVYEQYF
DNA: TGCAGCGTTGGACAGGGTGTTTACGAGCAGTACTTC
D: TRBD1
V: TRBV29-1
J: TRBJ2-7

CDR3: CASSTPGSSYEQYF
DNA: TGTGCCAGCAGTACCCCCGGGAGCTCCTACGAGCAGTACTTC
D: .
V: TRBV28
J: TRBJ2-7

CDR3: CASSQGQGGELFF
DNA: TGTGCCAGCTCCCAAGGACAGGGCGGGGAGCTGTTTTTT
D: TRBD1
V: TRBV18
J: TRBJ2-2

CDR3: CASSYSMERLATSYEQYF
DNA: TGTGCCAGCAGTTACTCAATGGAAAGACTAGCGACGTCCTACGAGCAGTACTTC
D: TRBD2
V: TRBV6-7
J: TRBJ2-7

CDR3: CASSFPRGEGPTF
DNA: TGTGCCAGCAGCTTCCCCCGGGGGGAGGGCCCGACCTTC
D: .
V: TRBV7-2
J: TRBJ1-2

CDR3: CASSPGQGASYEQYF
DNA: TGCGCCAGCAGCCCGGGACAGGGTGCATCCTACGAGCAGTACTTC
D: TRBD1
V: TRBV5-1
J: TRBJ2-7

CDR3: CATSGRRTSGRVETQYF
DNA: TGTGCCACCAGCGGCCGAAGGACTAGCGGGAGGGTAGAGACCCAGTACTTC
D: TRBD2
V: TRBV15
J: TRBJ2-5

CDR3: CASSVGGAGNQPQHF
DNA: TGTGCCAGCAGCGTAGGGGGGGCCGGCAATCAGCCCCAGCATTTT
D: .
V: TRBV9
J: TRBJ1-5

CDR3: CASSETGYEKLFF
DNA: TGCGCCAGCAGCGAGACAGGGTATGAAAAACTGTTTTTT
D: TRBD1
V: TRBV4-1
J: TRBJ1-4

CDR3: CASSGTRRGPTYEQYF
DNA: TGTGCCAGCTCCGGGACTCGAAGGGGTCCCACCTACGAGCAGTACTTC
D: .
V: TRBV18
J: TRBJ2-7

CDR3: CASSLVSNQPQHF
DNA: TGTGCCAGCAGCTTAGTGTCCAATCAGCCCCAGCATTTT
D: .
V: TRBV7-2
J: TRBJ1-5

CDR3: CAVSQGRAPITSEAFF
DNA: TGTGCCGTGTCACAGGGGAGAGCCCCTATTACCTCTGAAGCTTTCTTT
D: TRBD1
V: TRBV10-3
J: TRBJ1-1

CDR3: CASSTFGHTQYF
DNA: TGTGCCAGCAGCACCTTCGGGCATACGCAGTATTTT
D: .
V: TRBV9
J: TRBJ2-3